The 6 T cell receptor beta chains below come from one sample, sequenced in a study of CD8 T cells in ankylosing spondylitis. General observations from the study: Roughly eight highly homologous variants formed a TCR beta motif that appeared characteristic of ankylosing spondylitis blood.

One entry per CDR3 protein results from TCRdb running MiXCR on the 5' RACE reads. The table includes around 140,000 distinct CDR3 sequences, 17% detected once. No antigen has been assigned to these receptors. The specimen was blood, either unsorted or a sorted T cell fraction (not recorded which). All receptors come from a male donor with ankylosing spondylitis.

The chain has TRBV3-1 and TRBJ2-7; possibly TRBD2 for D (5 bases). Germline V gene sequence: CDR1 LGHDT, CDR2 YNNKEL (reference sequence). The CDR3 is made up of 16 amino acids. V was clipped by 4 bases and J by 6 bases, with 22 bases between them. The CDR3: CASSPGVGYEGGEQYF. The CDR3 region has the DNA TGTGCCAGCAGCCCCGGAGTAGGGTATGAGGGTGGCGAGCAGTACTTC.

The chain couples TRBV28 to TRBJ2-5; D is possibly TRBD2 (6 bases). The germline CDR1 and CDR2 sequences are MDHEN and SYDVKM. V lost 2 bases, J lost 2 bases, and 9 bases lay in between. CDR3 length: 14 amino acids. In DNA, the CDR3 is TGTGCCAGCAGTTTAACGACTAGACAAGAGACCCAGTACTTC. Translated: CASSLTTRQETQYF.

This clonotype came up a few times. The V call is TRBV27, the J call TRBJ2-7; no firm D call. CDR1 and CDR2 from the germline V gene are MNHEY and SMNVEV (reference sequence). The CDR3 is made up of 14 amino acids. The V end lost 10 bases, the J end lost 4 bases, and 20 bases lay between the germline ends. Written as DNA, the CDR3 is TGTGCCACAGCTGGCACCCGATTAGGGTACGAGCAGTACTTC. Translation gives CATAGTRLGYEQYF.

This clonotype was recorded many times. The CDR3 nucleotides are TGTGCCAGCAGCGGGACAGTCTACAATGAGCAGTTCTTC. Translating gives CASSGTVYNEQFF. The V and J genes are TRBV27 and TRBJ2-1, with 7 bases identical to TRBD1. Germline assignment: CDR1 MNHEY and CDR2 SMNVEV (reference sequence). The CDR3 has 13 amino acids. Unmatched junction bases numbered 2, after V lost 6 bases and J lost 3 bases.

The CDR3 nucleotides read TGTGCCAGCAGGCCGTTTCTCGCGGGAGGGCCAAGGAATGAGCAGTTCTTC. This codes for CASRPFLAGGPRNEQFF. This chain uses TRBV6-2 or TRBV6-3 with TRBJ2-1; 9 bases agree with TRBD2. CDR1 is MNHEY, CDR2 SVGEGT, per germline. Trimming cost V 6 bases and J 7 bases; bases outside gene matches: 16. The CDR3 runs 17 residues.

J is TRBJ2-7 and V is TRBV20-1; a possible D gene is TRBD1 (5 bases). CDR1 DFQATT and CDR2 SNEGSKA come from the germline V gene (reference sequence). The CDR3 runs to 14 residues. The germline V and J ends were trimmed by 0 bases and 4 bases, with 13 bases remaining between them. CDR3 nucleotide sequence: TGCAGTGCTAGAGAGGCAGGGCCCGGGTACGAGCAGTACTTC. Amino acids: CSAREAGPGYEQYF.